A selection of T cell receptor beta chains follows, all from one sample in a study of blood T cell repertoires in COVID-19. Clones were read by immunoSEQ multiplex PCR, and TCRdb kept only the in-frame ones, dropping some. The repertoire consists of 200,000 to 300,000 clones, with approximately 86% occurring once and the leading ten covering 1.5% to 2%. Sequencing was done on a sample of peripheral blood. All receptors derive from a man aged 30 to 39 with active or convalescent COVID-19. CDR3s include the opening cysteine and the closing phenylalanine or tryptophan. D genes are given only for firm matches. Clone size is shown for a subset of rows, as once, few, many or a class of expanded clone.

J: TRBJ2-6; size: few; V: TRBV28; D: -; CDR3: CASTSRQAGANVLTF; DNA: TGTGCCAGCACCTCTCGGCAGGCTGGGGCCAACGTCCTGACTTTC
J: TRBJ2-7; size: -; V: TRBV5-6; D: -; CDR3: CASSLDTSGSYEQYF; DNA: TGTGCCAGCAGCTTGGATACTAGTGGGTCCTACGAGCAGTACTTC
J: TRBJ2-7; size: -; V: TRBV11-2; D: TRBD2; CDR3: CASSFKRGAYEQYF; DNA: TGTGCCAGCAGCTTCAAGCGGGGGGCCTACGAGCAGTACTTC
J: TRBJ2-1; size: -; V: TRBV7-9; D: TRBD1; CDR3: CASSSPRTGYDNEQFF; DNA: TGTGCCAGCAGCTCACCTAGGACAGGATATGACAATGAGCAGTTCTTC
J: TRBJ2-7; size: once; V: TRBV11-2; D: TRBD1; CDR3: CASSFTGTGDYEQYF; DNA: TGTGCCAGCAGCTTTACCGGGACAGGGGATTACGAGCAGTACTTC
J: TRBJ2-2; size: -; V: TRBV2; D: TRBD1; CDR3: CASSEARDRVIVTGELFF; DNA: TGTGCCAGCAGTGAAGCCAGGGACAGGGTTATTGTAACCGGGGAGCTGTTTTTT
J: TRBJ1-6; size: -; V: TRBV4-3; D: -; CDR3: CASSQAHRELGSPLHF; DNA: TGCGCCAGCAGCCAAGCCCACAGGGAGTTAGGTTCACCCCTCCACTTT
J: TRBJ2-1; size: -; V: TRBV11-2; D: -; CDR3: CASSLVGVNEQFF; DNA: TGTGCCAGCAGCTTAGTAGGGGTCAATGAGCAGTTCTTC
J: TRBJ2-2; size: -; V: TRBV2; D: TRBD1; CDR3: CASGRQGFNTGELFF; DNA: TGTGCCAGCGGCCGACAGGGCTTTAACACCGGGGAGCTGTTTTTT
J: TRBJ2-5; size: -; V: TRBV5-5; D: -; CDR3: CASRRTGVEETQYF; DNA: TGTGCCAGTCGACGAACCGGGGTGGAAGAGACCCAGTACTTC
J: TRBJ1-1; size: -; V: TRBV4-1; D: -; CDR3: CASSQGRFGAEAFF; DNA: TGCGCCAGCAGCCAAGGTCGTTTTGGAGCTGAAGCTTTCTTT
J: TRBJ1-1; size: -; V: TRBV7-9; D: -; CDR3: CASSPHRDGNTEAFF; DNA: TGTGCCAGCAGCCCTCACAGGGATGGGAACACTGAAGCTTTCTTT
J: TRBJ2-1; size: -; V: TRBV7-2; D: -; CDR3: CASRLPGGLENEQFF; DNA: TGTGCCAGCAGACTGCCGGGGGGCCTTGAGAATGAGCAGTTCTTC
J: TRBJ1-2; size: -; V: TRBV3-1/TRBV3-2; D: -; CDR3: CASTPGVNDFYGYTF; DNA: TGTGCCAGCACCCCGGGGGTTAATGACTTCTATGGCTACACCTTC
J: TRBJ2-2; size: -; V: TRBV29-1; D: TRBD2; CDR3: CSVVTSGGPRGELFF; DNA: TGCAGCGTTGTCACTAGCGGGGGGCCCCGGGGGGAGCTGTTTTTT
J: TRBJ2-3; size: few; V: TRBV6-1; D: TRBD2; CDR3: CASSEAAGGGADTQYF; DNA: TGTGCCAGCAGTGAAGCAGCGGGCGGGGGTGCAGATACGCAGTATTTT
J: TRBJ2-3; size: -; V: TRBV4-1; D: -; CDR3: CASSQVPGGSTDTQYF; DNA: TGCGCCAGCAGCCAAGTCCCTGGAGGGAGCACAGATACGCAGTATTTT
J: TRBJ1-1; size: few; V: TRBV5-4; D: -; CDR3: CASSLAGVGTEAFF; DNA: TGTGCCAGCAGCTTGGCCGGGGTCGGGACTGAAGCTTTCTTT
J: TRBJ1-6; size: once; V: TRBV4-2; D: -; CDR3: CASSQDVNSPLHF; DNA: TGTGCCAGCAGCCAAGATGTAAATTCACCCCTCCACTTT
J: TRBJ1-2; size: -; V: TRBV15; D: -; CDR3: CATSRGLGEPYGYTF; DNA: TGTGCCACCAGCAGAGGGTTGGGAGAACCCTATGGCTACACCTTC
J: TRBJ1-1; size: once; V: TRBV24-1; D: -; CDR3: CATSDLQEGDGRGMNTEAFF; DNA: TGTGCCACCAGTGATTTGCAGGAGGGCGACGGCCGGGGGATGAACACTGAAGCTTTCTTT
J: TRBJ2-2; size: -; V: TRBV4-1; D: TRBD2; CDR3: CASSQEFTSGVTGELFF; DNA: TGCGCCAGCAGCCAAGAGTTCACTAGCGGGGTAACCGGGGAGCTGTTTTTT
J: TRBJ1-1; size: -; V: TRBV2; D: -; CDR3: CASSEPSRDTEAFF; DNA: TGTGCCAGCAGTGAGCCATCTCGGGACACTGAAGCTTTCTTT
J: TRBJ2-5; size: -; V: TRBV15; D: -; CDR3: CATSRDLTGTPETQYF; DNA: TGTGCCACCAGCAGAGATCTTACGGGGACTCCAGAGACCCAGTACTTC